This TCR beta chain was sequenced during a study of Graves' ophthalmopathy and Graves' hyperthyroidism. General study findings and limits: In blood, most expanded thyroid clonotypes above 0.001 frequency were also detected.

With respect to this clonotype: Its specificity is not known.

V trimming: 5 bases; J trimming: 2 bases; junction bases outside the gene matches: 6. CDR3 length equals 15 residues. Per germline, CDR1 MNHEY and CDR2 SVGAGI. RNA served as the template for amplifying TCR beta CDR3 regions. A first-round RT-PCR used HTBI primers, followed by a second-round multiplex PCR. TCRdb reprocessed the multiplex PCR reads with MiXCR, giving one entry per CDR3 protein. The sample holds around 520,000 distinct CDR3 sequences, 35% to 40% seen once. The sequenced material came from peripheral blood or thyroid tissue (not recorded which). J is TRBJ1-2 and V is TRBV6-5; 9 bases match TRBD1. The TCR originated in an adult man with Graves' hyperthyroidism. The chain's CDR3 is CASSDRDRANYGYTF. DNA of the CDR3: TGTGCCAGCAGTGACAGGGACAGGGCGAACTATGGCTACACCTTC.